This T cell receptor beta chain was sequenced in a study of cytomegalovirus exposure and HLA in healthy donors. Across the study: T cells numbering about 180 million yielded around 120 million unique TCR beta sequences in an earlier analysis.

Details on this clone: Its antigen is currently unknown.

PCR used 60 Vbeta primers and 13 Jbeta primers. TCRdb's table, derived via immunoSEQ multiplex PCR, lists solely in-frame clones and lacks some. The sample holds under 200,000 clones, around 63% seen once. Study outcomes and limitations: Segments of the TCR beta V type were, in most cases, productive about 90% or about 30% of the time in an earlier analysis. Roughly uniform depth of sequencing across donors was assumed in presence/absence analyses.

This receptor was obtained from a woman between 18 and 30 years old in good health and CMV-seropositive. The specimen was PBMCs.

CDR3 protein: CASSKGNRGTEAFF. The CDR3 nucleotides read TGTGCCAGCAGCAAAGGGAATAGGGGCACTGAAGCTTTCTTT. The J gene is TRBJ1-1, the V gene TRBV21-1; no check of the table's D call, TRBD1, against the DNA was made. TRBV21-1 is a pseudogene locus. The CDR3 contains 14 residues.